This TCR beta chain comes out of a study of OX40 agonist ivuxolimab in advanced cancers. Regarding the complete study: Ivuxolimab, which targeted the costimulatory receptor OX40 (CD134), was an agonistic, fully human IgG2 monoclonal antibody. Intravenous ivuxolimab was administered to patients every 2 weeks at six dose levels: 0.01, 0.1, 0.3, 1.5, 3 and 10 mg/kg. Of the approximately 50 dose-escalation patients, hepatocellular carcinoma was present in about 20, melanoma in around 15, renal cell carcinoma in 9 and head and neck cancer in 9. The dose-escalation cohort was almost 85% male with a mean age of approximately 60 years, ranging from roughly 23 to 90. Patients were allowed to have had prior anti-PD-1, anti-PD-L1 or anti-CTLA-4 therapy, and 30% to 50% of the dose-escalation patients had previously received checkpoint inhibitors. Partial responses occurred in three dose-escalation patients, of whom one had hepatocellular carcinoma and two had cutaneous melanoma. The purpose of peripheral TCRbeta sequencing was to test whether ivuxolimab changed TCR sequence diversity and led to clonal T-cell expansion. The paper covers the monotherapy dose-escalation part of the phase I ivuxolimab trial, which included N of about 51 patients.

This clone appeared a few times. Its binding antigen is unknown. Base qualities were left out, and no much larger clone turns up one base away. The trial excluded patients who had a history of autoimmune disease or who were on systemic immunosuppression. In every dose cohort, peripheral blood was drawn for TCR sequencing at baseline, cycle 4 day 1, and cycle 7 day 1. The samples were drawn from a first-in-human, open-label, multicenter phase I dose-escalation trial of ivuxolimab. The trial enrolled adults with locally advanced or metastatic head and neck squamous cell, hepatocellular, melanoma or renal cell carcinoma. Before TCR sequencing, CD4+ T cells and CD8+ T cells were sorted from peripheral blood as separate populations. For sequencing of the TCRbeta CDR3 region, genomic DNA was extracted from the sorted cells. TCRbeta CDR3 regions were sequenced using the immunoSEQ Assay. This immuneACCESS table, as held by TCRdb, lists in-frame sequences with V and J called but not all clones. Of the missing ones, under half trace to an unresolved V gene in checked studies; the others have no known cause. A total of about 77,000 clones appear in this sample, around 86% of them only once. The ten largest clones take up under 6.5% of the sample.

Overall results and qualifications from the work: At doses of 0.1 to 3.0 mg/kg, clonal expansion of both CD4+ and CD8+ T cells in blood was seen between baseline and week 6. Low levels of normalized T-cell clonal expansion were also seen in some patients who did not respond. After ivuxolimab, more expanded clones were found on average in CD8+ T cells than in CD4+ T cells. In the 0.1-3.0 mg/kg groups, partial responders had among the lowest normalized peripheral clonal expansion, particularly in CD8+ T cells. Antigen specificity was not determined for the clonally expanded peripheral T cells.

The cysteine opens and the phenylalanine closes a CDR3 of 14 amino acids. Just the 42-base CDR3 DNA is kept, in frame starting at base 1. The junction carries 10 bases between V and J, which are trimmed by 4 bases and 0 bases respectively. For CDR1 and CDR2, the germline V gene (reference sequence) lists SGHNT and YYREEE. The sequence was obtained from an adult with an advanced solid tumor such as melanoma, head and neck, liver or kidney cancer. The sample consisted of CD4+ or CD8+ T cells sorted from blood, taken in a trial of the OX40 agonist ivuxolimab. Recombination linked TRBV5-4 to TRBJ2-5; TRBD2 could be the D gene, as 5 bases match. The sequenced DNA: TGTGCCAGCAGCCAGCGGCTGAACCAAGAGACCCAGTACTTC. This is translated as CASSQRLNQETQYF.